The 11 T cell receptor beta chains below were found in one sample sequenced in a study of cytomegalovirus exposure and HLA in healthy donors. Primers included in the PCR were 60 Vbeta and 13 Jbeta primers. The method was immunoSEQ multiplex PCR; TCRdb's version includes in-frame clones alone and lacks a portion of them. The data hold roughly 160,000 clones, with 65% to 90% observed a single time. The specimen sequenced was PBMCs. These receptors were collected from a male donor in good health and CMV-seronegative.

With respect to this clone: A read error may produce the germline difference seen at one junction end. The chain is built from TRBV2 and TRBJ2-4; TRBD2 might be the D (6 bases). This CDR3 spans 14 amino acids. Germline loops: CDR1 SNHLY, CDR2 FYNNEI. CDR3 DNA sequence: TGTGCCAGCACTCTCCTCTACGGGGGTAACATTCAGTACTTT. Encoded protein: CASTLLYGGNIQYF.

This clone was counted between two and nine times. The chain uses TRBV9 and TRBJ2-1; no clear D. Germline V lookup: CDR1 SGDLS, CDR2 YYNGEE. The CDR3 sequence is 15 residues long. V was clipped by 0 bases and J by 0 bases, with 7 bases between them. The chain's CDR3 is CASSVETASYNEQFF. Written as DNA, the CDR3 is TGTGCCAGCAGCGTAGAAACTGCCTCCTACAATGAGCAGTTCTTC.

The rearrangement joins TRBV6-1 to TRBJ2-7, with unresolved D. Germline lookup yields CDR1 MNHNS and CDR2 SASEGT. Trimming took off 3 bases at V and 2 bases at J, with 14 bases between the two ends. The CDR3 covers 15 residues. CDR3 residues: CASSEERFLPYEQYF. In nucleotides, the CDR3 is TGTGCCAGCAGTGAGGAGAGGTTTCTCCCCTACGAGCAGTACTTC.

The chain is built from TRBV5-6 and TRBJ1-5; 10 bases match TRBD1. From germline, CDR1 is SGHDT and CDR2 YYEEEE. The CDR3 totals 17 residues. V shed 0 bases and J 4 bases; nucleotides not matched to a gene: 7. The CDR3 coding sequence is TGTGCCAGCAGCTTGGGACAGGGGGCATTTCAGAATCAGCCCCAGCATTTT. This translates into CASSLGQGAFQNQPQHF.

J is TRBJ2-7 and V is TRBV9; 8 nucleotides match TRBD2. This CDR3 has 14 residues. V lost 2 bases, J lost 6 bases, and 7 bases stayed unmatched. In germline, CDR1 is SGDLS, CDR2 YYNGEE. CDR3 loop: CASSVSSGGIEQYF. The CDR3 coding sequence is TGTGCCAGCAGCGTGTCATCGGGGGGGATCGAGCAGTACTTC.

The chain has TRBV10-2 and TRBJ2-5, with 10 bases matching TRBD2. CDR3 length: 18 amino acids. Germline V gene sequence: CDR1 WSHSY, CDR2 SAAADI. V was pared by 3 bases and J by 5 bases, with 15 bases of the junction left unmatched. In DNA form, the CDR3 reads TGCGCCAGCAGTGACTTTTTGATAGCGGGGGGTTTGAAGGAGACCCAGTACTTC. It encodes CASSDFLIAGGLKETQYF.

This chain links TRBV7-8 with TRBJ1-2, with 7 bases identical to TRBD1. V dropped 2 bases and J dropped 1; count of bases not matched to a gene: 10. The CDR3 spans 17 residues. CDR1 is SGHVS and CDR2 is FQNEAQ in the germline V gene. CDR3 DNA sequence: TGTGCCAGCAGCTTAAGTACGGGACAGAACATTAACTATGGCTACACCTTC. As protein: CASSLSTGQNINYGYTF.

The chain carries TRBV27 and TRBJ2-7, with D unresolved. The germline gives CDR1 MNHEY, CDR2 SMNVEV (reference sequence). CDR3 length: 14 amino acids. Trimming left V 5 bases short and J 3 bases short, with 14 bases between. This CDR3 is CASSLGPANYEQYF. Here the CDR3 DNA reads TGTGCCAGCAGTCTGGGCCCGGCCAACTACGAGCAGTACTTC.

The genes are TRBV5-4 and TRBJ2-2; possibly TRBD2 for D (6 bases). With 2 bases removed from V and 4 bases from J, the gap between germline ends came to 9 bases. In germline, CDR1 is SGHNT, CDR2 YYREEE (reference sequence). CDR3 length equals 14 residues. The CDR3 spells CASSFRGTTGELFF. The CDR3 DNA sequence: TGTGCCAGCAGCTTCCGGGGGACCACCGGGGAGCTGTTTTTT.

This clone was observed a few times. The J gene is TRBJ2-7, the V gene TRBV19; D perhaps matches TRBD2 (6 bases). Germline V gene lookup returns CDR1 LNHDA and CDR2 SQIVND (reference sequence). The CDR3 sequence is 12 residues long. The ends were cut back, 1 base at V and 7 bases at J, with 8 bases in the middle. CDR3 in amino acids: CASSIGGGEQYF. The DNA of the CDR3 is TGTGCCAGTAGTATAGGGGGAGGAGAGCAGTACTTC.

This chain links TRBV7-8 with TRBJ2-2, with unresolved D. V gave up 3 bases and J gave up 1 base, with 6 bases separating them. Germline CDR1 and CDR2: SGHVS and FQNEAQ. The CDR3 is 14 amino acids. The CDR3: CASSLSQNTGELFF. The CDR3 DNA reads as TGTGCCAGCAGCTTGTCCCAGAACACCGGGGAGCTGTTTTTT.